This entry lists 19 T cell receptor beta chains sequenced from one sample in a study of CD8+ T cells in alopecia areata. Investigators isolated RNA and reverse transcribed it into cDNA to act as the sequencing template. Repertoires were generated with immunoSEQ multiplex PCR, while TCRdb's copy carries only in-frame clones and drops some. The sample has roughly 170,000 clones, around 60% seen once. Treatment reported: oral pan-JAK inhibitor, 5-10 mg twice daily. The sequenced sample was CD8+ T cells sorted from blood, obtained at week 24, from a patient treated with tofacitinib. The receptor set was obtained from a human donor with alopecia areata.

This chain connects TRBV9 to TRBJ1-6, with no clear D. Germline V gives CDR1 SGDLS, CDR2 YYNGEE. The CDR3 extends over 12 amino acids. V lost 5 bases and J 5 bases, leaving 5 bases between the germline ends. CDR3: CASSHDNSPLHF. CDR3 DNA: TGTGCCAGCAGTCATGATAATTCACCCCTCCACTTT.

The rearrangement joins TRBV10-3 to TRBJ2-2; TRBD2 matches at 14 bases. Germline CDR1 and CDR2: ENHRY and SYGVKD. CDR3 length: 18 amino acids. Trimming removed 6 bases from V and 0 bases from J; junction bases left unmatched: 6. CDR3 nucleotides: TGTGCCATCAGAGGGACTAGCGGGGGCAACCCGAACACCGGGGAGCTGTTTTTT. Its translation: CAIRGTSGGNPNTGELFF.

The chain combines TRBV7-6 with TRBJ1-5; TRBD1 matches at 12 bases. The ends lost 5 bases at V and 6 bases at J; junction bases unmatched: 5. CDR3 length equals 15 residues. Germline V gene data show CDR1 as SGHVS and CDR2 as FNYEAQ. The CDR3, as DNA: TGTGCCAGCAGCGCGGGACAGGGGGCGTTTCAGCCCCAGCATTTT. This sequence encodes CASSAGQGAFQPQHF.

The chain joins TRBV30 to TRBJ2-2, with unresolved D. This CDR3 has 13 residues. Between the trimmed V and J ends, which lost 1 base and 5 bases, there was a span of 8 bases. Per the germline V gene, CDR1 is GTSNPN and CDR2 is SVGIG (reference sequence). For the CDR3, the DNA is TGTGCCTGGAGTGGCACGCCGACCGGGGAGCTGTTTTTT. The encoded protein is CAWSGTPTGELFF.

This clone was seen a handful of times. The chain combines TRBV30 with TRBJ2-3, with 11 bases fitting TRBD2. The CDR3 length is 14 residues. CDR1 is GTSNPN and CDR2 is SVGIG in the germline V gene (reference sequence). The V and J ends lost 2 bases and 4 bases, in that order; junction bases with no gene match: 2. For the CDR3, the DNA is TGTGCCTGGAGTTCGACTAGCGGGGCAGATACGCAGTATTTT. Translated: CAWSSTSGADTQYF.

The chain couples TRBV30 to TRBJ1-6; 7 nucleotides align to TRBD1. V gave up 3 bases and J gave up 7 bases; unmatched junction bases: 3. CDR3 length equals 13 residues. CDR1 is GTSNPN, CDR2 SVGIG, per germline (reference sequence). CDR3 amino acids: CAWSGTDNSPLHF. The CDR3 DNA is TGTGCCTGGAGCGGGACAGACAATTCACCCCTCCACTTT.

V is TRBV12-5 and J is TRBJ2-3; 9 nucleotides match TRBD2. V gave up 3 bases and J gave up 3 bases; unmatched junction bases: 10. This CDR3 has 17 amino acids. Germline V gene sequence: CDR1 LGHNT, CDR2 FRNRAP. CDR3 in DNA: TGTGCTAGTGGTTTCAATCCGGCGGGGGGGCCGACAGATACGCAGTATTTT. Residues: CASGFNPAGGPTDTQYF.

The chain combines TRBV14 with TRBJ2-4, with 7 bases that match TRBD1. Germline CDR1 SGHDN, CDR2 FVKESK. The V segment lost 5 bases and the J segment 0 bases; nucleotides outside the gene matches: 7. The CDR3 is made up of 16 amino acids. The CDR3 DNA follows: TGTGCCAGCAGCTCCCGGACAGGAGTAGCCAAAAACATTCAGTACTTC. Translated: CASSSRTGVAKNIQYF. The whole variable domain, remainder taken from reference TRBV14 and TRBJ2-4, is EAGVTQFPSHSVIEKGQTVTLRCDPISGHDNLYWYRRVMGKEIKFLLHFVKESKQDESGMPNNRFLAERTGGTYSTLKVQPAELEDSGVYFCASSSRTGVAKNIQYFGAGTRLSVL.

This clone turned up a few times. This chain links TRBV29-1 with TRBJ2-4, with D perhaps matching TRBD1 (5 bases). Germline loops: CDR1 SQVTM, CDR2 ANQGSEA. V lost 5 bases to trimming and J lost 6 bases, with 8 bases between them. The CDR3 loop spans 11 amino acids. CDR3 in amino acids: CSVRQGNIQYF. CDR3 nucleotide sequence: TGCAGCGTTAGGCAGGGAAACATTCAGTACTTC.

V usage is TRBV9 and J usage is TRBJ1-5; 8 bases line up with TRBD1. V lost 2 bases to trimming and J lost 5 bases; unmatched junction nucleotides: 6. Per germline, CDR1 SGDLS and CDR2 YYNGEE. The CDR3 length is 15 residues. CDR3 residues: CASSVGQGRDQPQHF. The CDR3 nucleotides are TGTGCCAGCAGCGTCGGACAGGGAAGGGATCAGCCCCAGCATTTT.

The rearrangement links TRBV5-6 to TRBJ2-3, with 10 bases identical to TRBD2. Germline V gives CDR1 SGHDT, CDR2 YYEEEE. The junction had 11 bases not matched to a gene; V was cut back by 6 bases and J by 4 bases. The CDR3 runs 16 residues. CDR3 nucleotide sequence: TGTGCCAGCATGGTGGGTCTAGCGGGGGCGCCAGATACGCAGTATTTT. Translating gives CASMVGLAGAPDTQYF.

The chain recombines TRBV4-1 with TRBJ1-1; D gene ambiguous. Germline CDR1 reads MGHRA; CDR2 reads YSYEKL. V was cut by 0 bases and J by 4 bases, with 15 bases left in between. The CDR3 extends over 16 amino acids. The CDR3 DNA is TGCGCCAGCAGCCAAGATCTCGGGAGGGAGAGCACTGAAGCTTTCTTT. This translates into CASSQDLGRESTEAFF.

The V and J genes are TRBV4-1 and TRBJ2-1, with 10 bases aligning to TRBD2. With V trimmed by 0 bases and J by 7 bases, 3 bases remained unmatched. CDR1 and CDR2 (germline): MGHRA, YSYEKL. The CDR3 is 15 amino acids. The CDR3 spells CASSQDGLADNEQFF. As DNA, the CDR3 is TGCGCCAGCAGCCAAGATGGACTAGCGGATAATGAGCAGTTCTTC.

The CDR3 DNA sequence: TGCAGCGTTGAGGGGGACAGGGGACAGTATGGCTACACCTTC. Translating it yields CSVEGDRGQYGYTF. V usage is TRBV29-1 and J usage is TRBJ1-2; 10 nucleotides agree with TRBD1. Per the germline V gene, CDR1 is SQVTM and CDR2 is ANQGSEA. The ends lost 3 bases at V and 5 bases at J; junction bases unmatched: 6. The CDR3 is 14 residues long.

CDR3: CSVQAGGRWNEQFF. The CDR3 region has the DNA TGCAGCGTCCAAGCGGGGGGGAGATGGAATGAGCAGTTCTTC. This chain uses TRBV29-1 with TRBJ2-1; 10 nucleotides agree with TRBD2. After removal of 6 bases from V and 7 bases from J, the junction contained 9 bases not matched to a gene. Germline CDR1 is SQVTM and CDR2 is ANQGSEA. The CDR3 runs to 14 residues.

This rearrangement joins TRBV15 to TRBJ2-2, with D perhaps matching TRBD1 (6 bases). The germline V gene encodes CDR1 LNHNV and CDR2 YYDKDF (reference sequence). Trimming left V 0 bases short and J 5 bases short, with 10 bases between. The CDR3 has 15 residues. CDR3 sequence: CATSRDQGRTGELFF. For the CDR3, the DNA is TGTGCCACCAGCAGAGACCAGGGGAGAACCGGGGAGCTGTTTTTT.

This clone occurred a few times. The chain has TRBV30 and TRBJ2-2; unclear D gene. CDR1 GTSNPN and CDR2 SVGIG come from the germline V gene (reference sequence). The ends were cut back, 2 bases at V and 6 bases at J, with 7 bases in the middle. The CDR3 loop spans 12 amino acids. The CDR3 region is CAWSPESGELFF. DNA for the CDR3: TGTGCCTGGAGTCCCGAATCCGGGGAGCTGTTTTTT. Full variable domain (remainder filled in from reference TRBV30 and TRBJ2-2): SQTIHQWPATLVQPVGSPLSLECTVEGTSNPNLYWYRQAAGRGLQLLFYSVGIGQISSEVPQNLSASRPQDRQFILSSKKLLLSDSGFYLCAWSPESGELFFGEGSRLTVL.

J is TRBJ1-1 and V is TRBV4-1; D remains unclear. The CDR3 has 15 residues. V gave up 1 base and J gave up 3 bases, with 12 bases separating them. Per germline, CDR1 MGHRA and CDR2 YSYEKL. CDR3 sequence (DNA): TGCGCCAGCAGCCAAGTAGAACAGTGGGACACTGAAGCTTTCTTT. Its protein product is CASSQVEQWDTEAFF.

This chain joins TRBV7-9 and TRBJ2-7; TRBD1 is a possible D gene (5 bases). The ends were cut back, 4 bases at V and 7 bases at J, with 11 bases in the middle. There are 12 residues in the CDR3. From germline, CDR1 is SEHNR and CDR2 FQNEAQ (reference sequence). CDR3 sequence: CASSSDSGEQYF. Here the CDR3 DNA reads TGTGCCAGCAGCTCAGACTCAGGGGAGCAGTACTTC.